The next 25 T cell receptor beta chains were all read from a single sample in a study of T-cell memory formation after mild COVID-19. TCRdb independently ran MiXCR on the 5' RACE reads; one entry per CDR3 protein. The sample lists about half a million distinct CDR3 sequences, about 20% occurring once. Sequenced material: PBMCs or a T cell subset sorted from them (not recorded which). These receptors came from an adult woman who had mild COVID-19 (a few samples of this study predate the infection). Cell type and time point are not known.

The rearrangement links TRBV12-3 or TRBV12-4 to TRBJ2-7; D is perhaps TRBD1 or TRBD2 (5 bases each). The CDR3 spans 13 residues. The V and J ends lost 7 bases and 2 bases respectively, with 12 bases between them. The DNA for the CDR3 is TGTGCCAGCACCACGGGGCCCACCTACGAGCAGTACTTC. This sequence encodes CASTTGPTYEQYF.

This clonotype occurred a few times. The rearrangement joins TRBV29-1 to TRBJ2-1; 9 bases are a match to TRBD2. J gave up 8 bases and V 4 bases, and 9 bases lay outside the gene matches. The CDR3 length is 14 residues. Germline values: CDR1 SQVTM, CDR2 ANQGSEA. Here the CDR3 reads CSVASAGGPYEQFF. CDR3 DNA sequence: TGCAGCGTTGCGTCGGCGGGAGGGCCGTATGAGCAGTTCTTC.

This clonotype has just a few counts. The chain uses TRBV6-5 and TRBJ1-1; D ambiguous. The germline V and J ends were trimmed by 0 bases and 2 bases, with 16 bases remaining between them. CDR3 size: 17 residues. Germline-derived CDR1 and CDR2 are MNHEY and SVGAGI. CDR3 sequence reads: CASSYSILTLYNTEAFF. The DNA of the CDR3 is TGTGCCAGCAGTTACTCGATTTTGACACTTTACAACACTGAAGCTTTCTTT.

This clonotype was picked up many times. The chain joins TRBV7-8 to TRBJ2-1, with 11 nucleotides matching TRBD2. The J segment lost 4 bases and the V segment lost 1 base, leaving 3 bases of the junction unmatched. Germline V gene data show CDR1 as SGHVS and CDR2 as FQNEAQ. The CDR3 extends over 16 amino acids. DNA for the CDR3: TGTGCCAGCAGCTTAGGTAGCGGGAGGGGTTACAATGAGCAGTTCTTC. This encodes CASSLGSGRGYNEQFF.

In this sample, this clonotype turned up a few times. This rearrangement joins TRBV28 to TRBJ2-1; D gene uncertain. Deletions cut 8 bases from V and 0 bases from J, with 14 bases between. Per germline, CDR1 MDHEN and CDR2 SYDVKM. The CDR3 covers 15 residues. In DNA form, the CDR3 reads TGTGCCAGCCATTCCGGGCCAAGCTCCTACAATGAGCAGTTCTTC. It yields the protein CASHSGPSSYNEQFF.

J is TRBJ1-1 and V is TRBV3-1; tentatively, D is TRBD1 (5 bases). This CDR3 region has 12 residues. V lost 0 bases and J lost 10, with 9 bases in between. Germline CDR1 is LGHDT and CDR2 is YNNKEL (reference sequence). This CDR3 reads CASSQEGEGAFF. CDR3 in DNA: TGTGCCAGCAGCCAAGAGGGGGAGGGAGCTTTCTTT.

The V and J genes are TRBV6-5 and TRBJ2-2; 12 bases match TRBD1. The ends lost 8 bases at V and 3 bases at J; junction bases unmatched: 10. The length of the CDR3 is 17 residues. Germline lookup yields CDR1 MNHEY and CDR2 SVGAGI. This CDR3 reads CASSLGGQGAHTGELFF. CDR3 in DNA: TGTGCCAGCTCATTAGGGGGACAGGGGGCCCACACCGGGGAGCTGTTTTTT.

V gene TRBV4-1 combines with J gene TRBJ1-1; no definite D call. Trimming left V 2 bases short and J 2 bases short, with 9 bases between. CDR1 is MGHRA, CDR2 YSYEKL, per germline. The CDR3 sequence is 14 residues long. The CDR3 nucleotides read TGCGCCAGCAGCCAACCGGGAACTAACACTGAAGCTTTCTTT. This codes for CASSQPGTNTEAFF.

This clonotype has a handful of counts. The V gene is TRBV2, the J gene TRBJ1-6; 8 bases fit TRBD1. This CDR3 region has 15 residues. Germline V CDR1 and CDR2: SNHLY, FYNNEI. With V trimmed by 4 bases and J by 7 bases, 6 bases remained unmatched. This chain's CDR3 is CASSVDRGGNSPLHF. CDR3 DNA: TGTGCCAGCAGTGTAGACAGGGGTGGAAATTCACCCCTCCACTTT. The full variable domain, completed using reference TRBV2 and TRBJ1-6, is EPEVTQTPSHQVTQMGQEVILRCVPISNHLYFYWYRQILGQKVEFLVSFYNNEISEKSEIFDDQFSVERPDGSNFTLKIRSTKLEDSAMYFCASSVDRGGNSPLHFGNGTRLTVT.

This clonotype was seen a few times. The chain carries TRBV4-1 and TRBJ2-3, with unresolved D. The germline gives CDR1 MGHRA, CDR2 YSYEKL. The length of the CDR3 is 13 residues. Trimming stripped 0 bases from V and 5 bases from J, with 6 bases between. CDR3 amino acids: CASSQEERDTQYF. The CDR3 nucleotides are TGCGCCAGCAGCCAAGAGGAGAGAGATACGCAGTATTTT.

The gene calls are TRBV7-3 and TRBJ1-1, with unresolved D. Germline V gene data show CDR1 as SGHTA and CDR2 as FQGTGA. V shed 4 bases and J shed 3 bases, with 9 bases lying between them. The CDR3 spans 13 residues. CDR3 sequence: CASSSTTDTEAFF. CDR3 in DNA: TGTGCCAGCAGCTCGACGACTGACACTGAAGCTTTCTTT. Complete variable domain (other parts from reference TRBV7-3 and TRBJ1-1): GAGVSQTPSNKVTEKGKYVELRCDPISGHTALYWYRQSLGQGPEFLIYFQGTGAADDSGLPNDRFFAVRPEGSVSTLKIQRTERGDSAVYLCASSSTTDTEAFFGQGTRLTVV.

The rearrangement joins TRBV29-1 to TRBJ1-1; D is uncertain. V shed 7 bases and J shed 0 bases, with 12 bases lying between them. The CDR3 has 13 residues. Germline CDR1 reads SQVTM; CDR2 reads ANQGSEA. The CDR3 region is CSASARMNTEAFF. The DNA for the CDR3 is TGCAGCGCTTCGGCCCGGATGAACACTGAAGCTTTCTTT.

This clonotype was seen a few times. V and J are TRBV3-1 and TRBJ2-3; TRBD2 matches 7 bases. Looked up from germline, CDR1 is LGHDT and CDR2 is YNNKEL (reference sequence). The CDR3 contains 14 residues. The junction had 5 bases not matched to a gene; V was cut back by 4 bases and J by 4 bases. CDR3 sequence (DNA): TGTGCCAGCAGCCTCCAGGCGGGGGCAGATACGCAGTATTTT. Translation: CASSLQAGADTQYF.

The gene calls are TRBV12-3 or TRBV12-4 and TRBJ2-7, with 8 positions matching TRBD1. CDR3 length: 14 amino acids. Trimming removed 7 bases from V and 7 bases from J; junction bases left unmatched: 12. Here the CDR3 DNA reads TGTGCCAGCACCTTACGGACACAGGGGGGAGAGCAGTACTTC. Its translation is CASTLRTQGGEQYF.

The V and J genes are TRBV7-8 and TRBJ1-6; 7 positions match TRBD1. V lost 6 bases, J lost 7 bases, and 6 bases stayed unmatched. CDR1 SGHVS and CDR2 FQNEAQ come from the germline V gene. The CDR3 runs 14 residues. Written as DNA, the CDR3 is TGTGCCAGCAGGCCATTACAGGGGAATTCACCCCTCCACTTT. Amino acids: CASRPLQGNSPLHF.

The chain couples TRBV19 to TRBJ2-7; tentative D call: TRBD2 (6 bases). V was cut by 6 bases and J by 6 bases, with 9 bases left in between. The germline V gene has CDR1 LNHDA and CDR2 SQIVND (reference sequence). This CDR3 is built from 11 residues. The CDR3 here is CASRGGSEQYF. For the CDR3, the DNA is TGTGCCAGTAGGGGGGGTTCCGAGCAGTACTTC.

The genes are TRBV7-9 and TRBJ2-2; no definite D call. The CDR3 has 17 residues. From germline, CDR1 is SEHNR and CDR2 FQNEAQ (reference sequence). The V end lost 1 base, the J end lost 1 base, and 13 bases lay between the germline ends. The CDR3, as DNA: TGTGCCAGCAGCTTAGTTGTTGGTCCCGAGAACACCGGGGAGCTGTTTTTT. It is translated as CASSLVVGPENTGELFF.

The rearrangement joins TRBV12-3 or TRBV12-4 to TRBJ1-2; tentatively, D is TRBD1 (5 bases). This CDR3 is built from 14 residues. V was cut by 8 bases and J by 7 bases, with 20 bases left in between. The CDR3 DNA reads TGTGCCAGCCTGATGACTTCCATTAGGGGTGGCTACACCTTC. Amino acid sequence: CASLMTSIRGGYTF.

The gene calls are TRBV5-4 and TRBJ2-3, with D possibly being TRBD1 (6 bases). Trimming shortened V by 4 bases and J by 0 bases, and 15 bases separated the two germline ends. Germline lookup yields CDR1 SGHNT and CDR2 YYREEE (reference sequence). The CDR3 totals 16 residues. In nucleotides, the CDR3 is TGTGCCAGCAGCCTGACACAGGGTTTGAGCACAGATACGCAGTATTTT. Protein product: CASSLTQGLSTDTQYF. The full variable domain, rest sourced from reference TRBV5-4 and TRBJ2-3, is ETGVTQSPTHLIKTRGQQVTLRCSSQSGHNTVSWYQQALGQGPQFIFQYYREEENGRGNFPPRFSGLQFPNYSSELNVNALELDDSALYLCASSLTQGLSTDTQYFGPGTRLTVL.

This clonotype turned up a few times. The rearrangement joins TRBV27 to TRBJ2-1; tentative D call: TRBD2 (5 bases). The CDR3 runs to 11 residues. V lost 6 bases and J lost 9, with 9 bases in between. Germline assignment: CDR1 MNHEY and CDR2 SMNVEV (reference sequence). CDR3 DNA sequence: TGTGCCAGCAGGAGGGCGGGTGAGCAGTTCTTC. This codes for CASRRAGEQFF.

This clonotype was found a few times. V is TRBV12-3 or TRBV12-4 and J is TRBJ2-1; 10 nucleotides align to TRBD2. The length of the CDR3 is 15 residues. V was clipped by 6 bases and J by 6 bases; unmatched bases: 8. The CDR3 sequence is CASRSSGGWGNEQFF. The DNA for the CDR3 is TGTGCCAGCAGATCTAGCGGGGGTTGGGGCAATGAGCAGTTCTTC.

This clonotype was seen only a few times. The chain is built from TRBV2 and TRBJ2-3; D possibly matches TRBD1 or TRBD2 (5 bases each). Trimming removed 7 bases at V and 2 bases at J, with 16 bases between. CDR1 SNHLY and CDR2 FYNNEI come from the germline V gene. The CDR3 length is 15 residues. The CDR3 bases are TGTGCCAGCACCAACCGGGACCGCTTCACAGATACGCAGTATTTT. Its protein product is CASTNRDRFTDTQYF.

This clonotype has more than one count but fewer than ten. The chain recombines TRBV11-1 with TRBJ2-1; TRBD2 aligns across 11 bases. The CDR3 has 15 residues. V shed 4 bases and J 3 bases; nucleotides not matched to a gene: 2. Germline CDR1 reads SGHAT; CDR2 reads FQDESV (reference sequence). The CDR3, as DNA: TGTGCCAGCAGCTCACTAGCGGGGGACTACAATGAGCAGTTCTTC. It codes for CASSSLAGDYNEQFF.

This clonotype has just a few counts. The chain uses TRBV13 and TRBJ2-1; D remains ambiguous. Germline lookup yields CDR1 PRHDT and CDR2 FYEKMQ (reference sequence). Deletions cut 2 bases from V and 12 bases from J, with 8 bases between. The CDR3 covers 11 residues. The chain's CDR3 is CASSLIPPQFF. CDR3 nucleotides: TGTGCCAGCAGCTTAATACCACCGCAGTTCTTC.

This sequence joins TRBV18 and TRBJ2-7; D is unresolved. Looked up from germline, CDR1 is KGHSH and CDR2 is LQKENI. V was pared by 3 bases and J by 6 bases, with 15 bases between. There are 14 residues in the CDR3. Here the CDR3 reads CASSPSWVVSEQYF. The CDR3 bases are TGTGCCAGCTCACCTTCCTGGGTGGTGTCCGAGCAGTACTTC.